This T cell receptor beta chain was sequenced for a study of graft-versus-host responses after intestinal transplantation (dated by TCRdb to the early 2020s). For the study in its entirety: The transplants that recipients got were multivisceral, liver-intestinal, or isolated intestinal. Rather than being sequenced by the commercial service, samples from a few later patients were sequenced in-house on an Illumina MiSeq and processed with MiXCR. Every recipient was given anti-thymocyte globulin induction, then maintenance tacrolimus and steroids for around three years. Donor T cell macrochimerism was defined as a peak of at least 4% donor T cells among recipient peripheral blood mononuclear cells. After intestinal transplantation, graft-versus-host and host-versus-graft alloreactive T cell clones were followed in the graft, circulation and bone marrow using bulk TCR-beta CDR3 sequencing. Of the roughly 24 intestinal transplant recipients enrolled in the cohort, one of whom was a retransplant, 3 patients without pretransplant specimens were excluded. Alloreactive clones were identified by sequencing pre-transplant mixed lymphocyte reaction products and comparing these products with unstimulated pre-transplant donor and recipient T cells. Overall results and qualifications from the work: Early after transplant, peak levels of circulating GvH clones were associated with declines in HvG clones. High GvH to HvG T cell clonal ratios were observed in the allografts of patients with donor T cell macrochimerism. The conclusions were limited by the relatively low number and heterogeneity of the intestinal transplant patients. GvH clones were found in recipient bone marrow, and some of the GvH clones appeared earlier in ileal mucosa or blood, which is consistent with an intestinal mucosal origin.

The time point label, as the study defines it: cells obtained before transplantation from donor or recipient. CD3+CD4+ and CD3+CD8+ populations were FACS-sorted from unstimulated pre-transplant donor and recipient cells taken from spleen or lymph nodes. The library was obtained by the immunoSEQ multiplex PCR assay. For most patients, genomic DNA was isolated using the Qiagen DNeasy Blood and Tissue Kit and was shipped frozen to Adaptive Biotechnologies for TCR sequencing. For most patients, high-throughput TCR-beta CDR3 sequencing of genomic DNA was performed by Adaptive Biotechnologies. The paper's processing steps were these. Adaptive's ImmunoSEQ software supplied the TCR sequencing data for 18 patients, while MiXCR and VDJtools were used to process a few other patients. CD4 versus CD8 sorting errors were corrected by removing sequences found in both subsets at a frequency ratio below 5:1. Because the origin of CDR3 nucleotide sequences shared between donor and recipient could not be assigned, those sequences were removed. Alloreactive clones required at least 2-fold expansion over unstimulated cells and minimum CFSE-low frequency of 0.002% (template counts) or 0.001% (read counts). Clones were considered mappable if detected in sequenced pre-transplant spleen, lymph node, or MLR CFSE-low populations of the donor or recipient. The cumulative frequency of alloreactive clones was calculated as a percentage of all sequences, weighted by copy number. TCRdb carries this immuneACCESS record with in-frame sequences only. Its versions omit some clonotypes, under half of them owing to an unresolved V gene in the studies checked, with the rest unexplained. The DNA was the basis for D and trimming; V, J and clone size are from that table. This sample is represented by some 110,000 clones; roughly 87% of them were singletons. More than 0.8% of the sample is in the top ten clones.

The germline V gene (reference sequence) yields GTSNPN for CDR1 and SVGIG for CDR2. For this chain, trimming is 2 bases at the V end and 4 bases at the J end, and the number of junction bases without a gene match is 3. The CDR3 starts with the cysteine, ends with the phenylalanine, and has 15 residues. Of the read, only the CDR3 DNA is kept; its 45 bases are in frame from base 1. This clone occurred once. The antigen it binds to is not known. No much larger clone exists at a distance of one base, and base qualities are not known. This specimen consisted of unstimulated CD4+ T cells sorted from spleen or lymph node cells, obtained before intestinal transplant. The sequence derives from a human donor who received an intestinal transplant. This chain is built from TRBV30 and TRBJ2-2; the central 11 bases match TRBD2. CDR3 reads: CAWSWTSGFTGELFF. Here is the DNA: TGTGCCTGGAGTTGGACTAGCGGGTTCACCGGGGAGCTGTTTTTT.